The 29 T cell receptor beta chains given below trace back to one sample, sequenced in a study of T cell clones after liver transplantation. The repertoire was sequenced with immunoSEQ multiplex PCR; TCRdb's copy has only in-frame clones and lacks some. The profile covers 95,000 to 130,000 clones, with roughly nine tenths appearing a single time and approximately 0.88% taken by the ten largest. Sequencing used CD4+ T cells from blood, obtained 12 months after liver transplant. These receptors all come from a human patient who received a liver transplant. The graft donor may be the source of some T cells.

V and J are TRBV19 and TRBJ2-3; no reliable D call. This CDR3 is built from 14 residues. Trimming pared 7 bases from V and 0 bases from J, leaving 11 bases between. Germline loops: CDR1 LNHDA, CDR2 SQIVND (reference sequence). CDR3 loop: CASKRYTSTDTQYF. CDR3 nucleotides: TGTGCCAGTAAAAGATACACGAGCACAGATACGCAGTATTTT. Looking up the rest from reference TRBV19 and TRBJ2-3 gives the full variable domain: DGGITQSPKYLFRKEGQNVTLSCEQNLNHDAMYWYRQDPGQGLRLIYYSQIVNDFQKGDIAEGYSVSREKKESFPLTVTSAQKNPTAFYLCASKRYTSTDTQYFGPGTRLTVL.

This rearrangement joins TRBV7-2 to TRBJ2-7; the D gene is possibly TRBD1 (5 bases). Germline V CDR1 and CDR2: SGHTA, FQGNSA. The CDR3 has 16 amino acids. Between the trimmed V and J ends, which lost 0 bases and 0 bases, there was a span of 12 bases. In DNA, the CDR3 is TGTGCCAGCAGCTTAGCATCTAGACAGAGCTCCTACGAGCAGTACTTC. Protein sequence: CASSLASRQSSYEQYF.

The genes are TRBV28 and TRBJ1-2; 8 nucleotides match TRBD1. The CDR3 totals 14 residues. V was pared by 4 bases and J by 5 bases, with 6 bases of the junction left unmatched. Germline V gene lookup returns CDR1 MDHEN and CDR2 SYDVKM. In DNA, the CDR3 is TGTGCCAGCAGTTCGACAGGGGAGGAGTATGGCTACACCTTC. This codes for CASSSTGEEYGYTF.

This clone has a handful of counts. This sequence joins TRBV7-9 and TRBJ1-2; tentative D call: TRBD1 (5 bases). The CDR3 covers 17 residues. V was cut by 3 bases and J by 2 bases, with 19 bases left in between. Germline V CDR1 and CDR2: SEHNR, FQNEAQ (reference sequence). The CDR3 is CASSLGWGIRRNYGYTF. The CDR3 DNA reads TGTGCCAGCAGCTTGGGTTGGGGCATTCGTCGGAACTATGGCTACACCTTC.

This clone was observed once. The chain has TRBV5-1 and TRBJ2-7, with TRBD1 as a possible D gene (7 bases). V was cut by 4 bases and J by 2 bases, with 19 bases left in between. Per germline, CDR1 SGHRS and CDR2 YFSETQ. This CDR3 is built from 16 residues. CDR3 loop: CASSTNRGLGPYEQYF. In DNA form, the CDR3 reads TGCGCCAGCAGCACAAACAGGGGACTGGGACCCTACGAGCAGTACTTC.

The gene calls are TRBV10-3 and TRBJ1-3, with D possibly matching TRBD1 (5 bases). The CDR3 consists of 15 residues. V was clipped by 0 bases and J by 4 bases, with 10 bases between them. CDR1 is ENHRY and CDR2 is SYGVKD in the germline V gene. The CDR3 region has the DNA TGTGCCATCAGTGAGTCGCAGGGTAGCGGAAACACCATATATTTT. This gives the protein CAISESQGSGNTIYF.

This chain joins TRBV28 and TRBJ2-3, with D unresolved. CDR3 length: 11 amino acids. V was trimmed by 3 bases and J by 4 bases, leaving 2 bases between them. The germline V gene has CDR1 MDHEN and CDR2 SYDVKM. The CDR3 DNA sequence: TGTGCCAGCAGTTTTTCAGATACGCAGTATTTT. Translation: CASSFSDTQYF.

The gene calls are TRBV28 and TRBJ2-7, with unresolved D. Trimming shortened V by 6 bases and J by 0 bases, and 6 bases separated the two germline ends. The germline CDR1 and CDR2 sequences are MDHEN and SYDVKM. This CDR3 region has 12 residues. CDR3 sequence reads: CASSVSSYEQYF. The CDR3 DNA sequence: TGTGCCAGCAGCGTTAGCTCCTACGAGCAGTACTTC. Full variable domain (missing parts from reference TRBV28 and TRBJ2-7): DVKVTQSSRYLVKRTGEKVFLECVQDMDHENMFWYRQDPGLGLRLIYFSYDVKMKEKGDIPEGYSVSREKKERFSLILESASTNQTSMYLCASSVSSYEQYFGPGTRLTVT.

The rearrangement joins TRBV7-2 to TRBJ2-5, with 10 positions matching TRBD2. The CDR3 extends over 17 amino acids. Germline lookup yields CDR1 SGHTA and CDR2 FQGNSA. V shed 5 bases, J shed 5 bases, and the junction held 14 bases outside the gene matches. The CDR3 nucleotides are TGTGCCAGCAGCCGGGCGAGCGGGAGGGCTTATGGGGAGACCCAGTACTTC. Encoded protein: CASSRASGRAYGETQYF.

The chain employs TRBV4-2 and TRBJ2-5; the D call may be TRBD1 or TRBD2 (5 bases each). Trimming removed 7 bases at V and 5 bases at J, with 20 bases between. Germline V CDR1 and CDR2: LGHNA, YNFKEQ. This CDR3 has 15 amino acids. In nucleotides, the CDR3 is TGTGCCAGCACCTCCAGTGTCGGGGCTGGGGAGACCCAGTACTTC. Translation gives CASTSSVGAGETQYF.

V is TRBV7-8 and J is TRBJ2-7; perhaps TRBD2 as D (6 bases). The CDR3 is 13 amino acids. Looked up from germline, CDR1 is SGHVS and CDR2 is FQNEAQ. The V and J ends lost 2 bases and 5 bases respectively, with 10 bases between them. CDR3 nucleotides: TGTGCCAGCAGCTTAACGGAGGGGCACGAGCAGTACTTC. Translated: CASSLTEGHEQYF.

The rearrangement uses TRBV19 and TRBJ2-1, with TRBD1 matching 10 bases. The V gene's germline CDR1 is LNHDA and CDR2 SQIVND (reference sequence). The CDR3 has 16 amino acids. With 3 bases clipped from V and 5 bases from J, the junction kept 7 bases outside the gene matches. CDR3 in DNA: TGTGCCAGTAGTATCCCCGACAGGGGGCGGGACAATGAGCAGTTCTTC. Protein: CASSIPDRGRDNEQFF.

The genes are TRBV6-1 and TRBJ1-2; 11 bases are shared with TRBD1. Germline V gives CDR1 MNHNS, CDR2 SASEGT. This CDR3 region has 15 residues. The V segment lost 5 bases and the J segment 2 bases; nucleotides outside the gene matches: 4. CDR3 protein: CASSSRTGGNYGYTF. CDR3 in DNA: TGTGCCAGCAGTAGCCGGACAGGGGGCAACTATGGCTACACCTTC.

The rearrangement uses TRBV21-1 and TRBJ2-1; the table's D call, TRBD1, has no DNA check behind it. TRBV21-1 is a listed pseudogene. The CDR3 has 16 amino acids. CDR3 nucleotide sequence: TGTGCCAGCAGCAAAGCGGCGACAGGGATCGGATATGAGCAGTTCTTC. Translated, it gives CASSKAATGIGYEQFF.

The V and J genes are TRBV28 and TRBJ2-7, with 7 bases that match TRBD2. Germline CDR1 reads MDHEN; CDR2 reads SYDVKM. The trim removed 5 bases at V and 0 bases at J, leaving 13 bases unmatched. This CDR3 contains 17 residues. The CDR3 region is CASSHTQGIAGSYEQYF. The CDR3 nucleotides are TGTGCCAGCAGTCATACCCAAGGGATAGCGGGCTCCTACGAGCAGTACTTC. Using reference TRBV28 and TRBJ2-7 for the parts outside the CDR3, the full variable domain is DVKVTQSSRYLVKRTGEKVFLECVQDMDHENMFWYRQDPGLGLRLIYFSYDVKMKEKGDIPEGYSVSREKKERFSLILESASTNQTSMYLCASSHTQGIAGSYEQYFGPGTRLTVT.

V usage is TRBV28 and J usage is TRBJ1-5; D is ambiguous. The V and J ends lost 2 bases and 5 bases respectively, with 4 bases between them. The CDR3 contains 12 residues. Germline assignment: CDR1 MDHEN and CDR2 SYDVKM. The CDR3 region is CASSLAYQPQHF. CDR3 nucleotide sequence: TGTGCCAGCAGTTTAGCGTATCAGCCCCAGCATTTT.

The chain has TRBV2 and TRBJ1-5; D gene unclear. Per germline, CDR1 SNHLY and CDR2 FYNNEI. The CDR3 length is 15 residues. Trimming stripped 5 bases from V and 0 bases from J, with 11 bases between. The CDR3 protein is CASSPGDISNQPQHF. The CDR3, as DNA: TGTGCCAGCAGTCCGGGCGATATTAGCAATCAGCCCCAGCATTTT.

The V gene is TRBV4-2, the J gene TRBJ1-5; D gene ambiguous. V was trimmed by 0 bases and J by 0 bases, leaving 6 bases between them. Germline V CDR1 and CDR2: LGHNA, YNFKEQ. The CDR3 is made up of 15 amino acids. CDR3 protein: CASSQDFGSNQPQHF. The CDR3 nucleotides are TGTGCCAGCAGCCAAGACTTTGGTAGCAATCAGCCCCAGCATTTT.

The chain links TRBV19 to TRBJ2-1, with TRBD2 identical over 7 bases. Germline V gene lookup returns CDR1 LNHDA and CDR2 SQIVND (reference sequence). This CDR3 contains 14 residues. V was clipped by 5 bases and J by 2 bases; unmatched bases: 3. The CDR3 sequence: CASSLTSAYNEQFF. The CDR3 bases are TGTGCCAGTAGTCTCACTAGCGCCTACAATGAGCAGTTCTTC.

This chain joins TRBV29-1 and TRBJ2-5, with TRBD2 matching 11 bases. Germline CDR1 SQVTM, CDR2 ANQGSEA. The junction had 16 bases not matched to a gene; V was cut back by 0 bases and J by 4 bases. This CDR3 is 19 amino acids long. CDR3 amino acids: CSVEDGLAGGSGRRETQYF. For the CDR3, the DNA is TGCAGCGTTGAAGATGGTCTAGCGGGAGGCTCCGGGAGGAGAGAGACCCAGTACTTC.

The rearrangement uses TRBV9 and TRBJ2-3; possibly TRBD2 for D (5 bases). Trimming shortened V by 0 bases and J by 0 bases, and 11 bases separated the two germline ends. CDR1 is SGDLS, CDR2 YYNGEE, per germline. This CDR3 has 16 residues. CDR3 sequence reads: CASSVDPGGSTDTQYF. The CDR3 region has the DNA TGTGCCAGCAGCGTAGACCCAGGCGGGAGCACAGATACGCAGTATTTT.

J is TRBJ2-7 and V is TRBV6-1; D may correspond to TRBD1 or TRBD2 (6 bases each). Germline V gene sequence: CDR1 MNHNS, CDR2 SASEGT. Trimming shortened V by 8 bases and J by 2 bases, and 19 bases separated the two germline ends. This CDR3 region has 15 residues. The CDR3: CASGESGQRAYEQYF. CDR3 sequence (DNA): TGTGCCAGCGGCGAATCAGGACAGCGGGCCTACGAGCAGTACTTC.

The rearrangement links TRBV4-1 to TRBJ1-2, with D possibly matching TRBD1 (5 bases). CDR1 is MGHRA and CDR2 is YSYEKL in the germline V gene. Trimming left V 0 bases short and J 5 bases short, with 13 bases between. The CDR3 runs 15 residues. CDR3 nucleotide sequence: TGCGCCAGCAGCCAAGAACACGGGCAGGGTTATGGCTACACCTTC. It encodes CASSQEHGQGYGYTF.

The V gene is TRBV6-5, the J gene TRBJ2-3, with D perhaps TRBD2 (5 bases). This CDR3 contains 14 residues. Deletions cut 2 bases from V and 4 bases from J, with 10 bases between. Germline lookup yields CDR1 MNHEY and CDR2 SVGAGI. CDR3 amino acids: CASSYGSAADTQYF. The CDR3 coding sequence is TGTGCCAGCAGTTACGGGAGCGCCGCAGATACGCAGTATTTT.

The rearrangement links TRBV19 to TRBJ1-5, with D possibly matching TRBD1 (5 bases). The V gene lost 4 bases and the J gene lost 4 bases, with 11 bases spanning the gap. This CDR3 region has 14 residues. Germline CDR1 LNHDA, CDR2 SQIVND (reference sequence). The CDR3 spells CASSTRDRNQPQHF. CDR3 nucleotides: TGTGCCAGTAGTACAAGGGACCGAAATCAGCCCCAGCATTTT.

The table lists this clone with a count of one. V and J are TRBV9 and TRBJ2-5; tentative D call: TRBD1 (6 bases). Trimming stripped 0 bases from V and 0 bases from J, with 12 bases between. There are 16 residues in the CDR3. Germline V gene sequence: CDR1 SGDLS, CDR2 YYNGEE. The CDR3 DNA reads as TGTGCCAGCAGCGTAGCCGCAGGGGACCACCAAGAGACCCAGTACTTC. Amino acids: CASSVAAGDHQETQYF.

The chain joins TRBV18 to TRBJ2-1; 8 bases are shared with TRBD2. Germline lookup yields CDR1 KGHSH and CDR2 LQKENI. V was pared by 2 bases and J by 2 bases, with 17 bases of the junction left unmatched. The CDR3 is 20 residues long. The CDR3 loop reads CASSPTQGVASGFAYNEQFF. CDR3 DNA: TGTGCCAGCTCACCAACACAGGGTGTAGCTAGCGGGTTCGCCTACAATGAGCAGTTCTTC. Combining the CDR3 with reference TRBV18 and TRBJ2-1 gives the whole variable domain NAGVMQNPRHLVRRRGQEARLRCSPMKGHSHVYWYRQLPEEGLKFMVYLQKENIIDESGMPKERFSAEFPKEGPSILRIQQVVRGDSAAYFCASSPTQGVASGFAYNEQFFGPGTRLTVL.

The CDR3 bases are TGTGCCAGCAGCTTAGCCACAAATCAGCCCCAGCATTTT. It is translated as CASSLATNQPQHF. This chain uses TRBV7-8 with TRBJ1-5; D gene uncertain. The V and J ends lost 0 bases and 4 bases respectively, with 4 bases between them. The CDR3 has 13 residues. Per the germline V gene, CDR1 is SGHVS and CDR2 is FQNEAQ.

This chain connects TRBV28 to TRBJ2-1; D is unclear. Germline V gives CDR1 MDHEN, CDR2 SYDVKM. The CDR3 extends over 15 amino acids. V lost 6 bases to trimming and J lost 0 bases, with 12 bases between them. The CDR3 region is CASRPTPSSYNEQFF. The CDR3 region has the DNA TGTGCCAGCAGGCCCACTCCTAGCTCCTACAATGAGCAGTTCTTC.